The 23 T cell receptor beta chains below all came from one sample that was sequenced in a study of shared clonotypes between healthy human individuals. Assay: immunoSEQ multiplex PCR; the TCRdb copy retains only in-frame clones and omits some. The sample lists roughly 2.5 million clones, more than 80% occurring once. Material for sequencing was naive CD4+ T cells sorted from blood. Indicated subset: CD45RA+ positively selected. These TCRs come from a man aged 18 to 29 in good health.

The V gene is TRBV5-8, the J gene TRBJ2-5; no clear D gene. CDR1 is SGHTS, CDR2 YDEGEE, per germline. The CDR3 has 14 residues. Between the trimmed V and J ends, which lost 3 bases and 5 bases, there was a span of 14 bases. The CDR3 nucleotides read TGTGCCAGCAGCTCAAGACGCGGCGGTGAGACCCAGTACTTC. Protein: CASSSRRGGETQYF. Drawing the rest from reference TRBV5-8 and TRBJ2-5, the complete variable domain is EAGVTQSPTHLIKTRGQQATLRCSPISGHTSVYWYQQALGLGLQFLLWYDEGEERNRGNFPPRFSGRQFPNYSSELNVNALELEDSALYLCASSSRRGGETQYFGPGTRLLVL.

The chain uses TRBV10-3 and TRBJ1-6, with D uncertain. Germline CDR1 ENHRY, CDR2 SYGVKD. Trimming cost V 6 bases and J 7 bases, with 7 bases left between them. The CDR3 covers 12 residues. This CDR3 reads CAIRALNSPLHF. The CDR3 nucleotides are TGTGCCATCAGAGCACTGAATTCACCCCTCCACTTT.

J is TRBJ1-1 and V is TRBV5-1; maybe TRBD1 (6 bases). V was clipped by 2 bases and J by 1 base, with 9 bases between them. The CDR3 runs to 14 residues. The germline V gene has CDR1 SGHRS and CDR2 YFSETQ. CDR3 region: CASSFLQGNTEAFF. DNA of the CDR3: TGCGCCAGCAGCTTCTTACAGGGGAACACTGAAGCTTTCTTT.

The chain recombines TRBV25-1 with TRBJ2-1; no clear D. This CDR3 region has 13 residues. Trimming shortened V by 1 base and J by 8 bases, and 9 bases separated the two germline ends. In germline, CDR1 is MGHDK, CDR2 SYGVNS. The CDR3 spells CASSEWSADEQFF. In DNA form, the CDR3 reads TGTGCCAGCAGTGAATGGAGTGCAGATGAGCAGTTCTTC.

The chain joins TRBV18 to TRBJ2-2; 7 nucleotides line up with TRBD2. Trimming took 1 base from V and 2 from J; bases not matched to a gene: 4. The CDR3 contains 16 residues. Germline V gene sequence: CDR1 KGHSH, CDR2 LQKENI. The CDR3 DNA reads TGTGCCAGCTCACCACAGGGGACTATAAACACCGGGGAGCTGTTTTTT. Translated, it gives CASSPQGTINTGELFF.

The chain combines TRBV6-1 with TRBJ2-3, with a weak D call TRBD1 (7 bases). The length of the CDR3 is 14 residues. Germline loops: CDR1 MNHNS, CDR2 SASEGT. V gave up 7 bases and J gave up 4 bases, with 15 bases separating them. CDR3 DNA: TGTGCCAGCATCCCAGGGGGGAGCTCAGATACGCAGTATTTT. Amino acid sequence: CASIPGGSSDTQYF.

DNA for the CDR3: TGTGCCAGCAGCCGCCAGGGGGGAGAGCAGTACTTC. Amino acid sequence: CASSRQGGEQYF. This chain uses TRBV7-3 with TRBJ2-7; maybe TRBD1 (7 bases). From germline, CDR1 is SGHTA and CDR2 FQGTGA. V lost 5 bases and J 7 bases, leaving 12 bases between the germline ends. The CDR3 runs to 12 residues.

The CDR3 here is CASRVDTALGYTF. Here the CDR3 DNA reads TGCGCCAGCAGAGTTGACACCGCTCTGGGCTACACCTTC. The rearrangement links TRBV5-1 to TRBJ1-2; D gene uncertain. CDR3 length: 13 residues. Germline V gene lookup returns CDR1 SGHRS and CDR2 YFSETQ. V was shortened by 5 bases and J by 8 bases, with 16 bases between the two germline ends.

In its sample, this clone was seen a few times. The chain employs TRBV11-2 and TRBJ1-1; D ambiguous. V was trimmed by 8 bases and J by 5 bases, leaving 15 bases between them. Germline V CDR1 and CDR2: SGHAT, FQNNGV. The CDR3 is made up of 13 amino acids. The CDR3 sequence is CASRRPGKTEAFF. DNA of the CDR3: TGTGCCAGCCGTCGCCCCGGCAAGACTGAAGCTTTCTTT. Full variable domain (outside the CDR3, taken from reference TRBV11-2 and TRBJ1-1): EAGVAQSPRYKIIEKRQSVAFWCNPISGHATLYWYQQILGQGPKLLIQFQNNGVVDDSQLPKDRFSAERLKGVDSTLKIQPAKLEDSAVYLCASRRPGKTEAFFGQGTRLTVV.

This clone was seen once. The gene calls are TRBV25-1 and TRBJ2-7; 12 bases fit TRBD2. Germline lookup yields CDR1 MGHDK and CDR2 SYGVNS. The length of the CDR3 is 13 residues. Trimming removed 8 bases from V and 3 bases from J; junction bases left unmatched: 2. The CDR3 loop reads CASAGLAGYEQYF. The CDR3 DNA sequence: TGTGCCAGCGCGGGACTAGCGGGCTACGAGCAGTACTTC.

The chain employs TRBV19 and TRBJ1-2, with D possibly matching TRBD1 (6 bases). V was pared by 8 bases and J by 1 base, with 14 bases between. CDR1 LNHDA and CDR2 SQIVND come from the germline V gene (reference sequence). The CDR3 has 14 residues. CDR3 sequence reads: CASPRGGSNYGYTF. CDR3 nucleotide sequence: TGTGCCAGTCCGCGGGGGGGCAGTAACTATGGCTACACCTTC.

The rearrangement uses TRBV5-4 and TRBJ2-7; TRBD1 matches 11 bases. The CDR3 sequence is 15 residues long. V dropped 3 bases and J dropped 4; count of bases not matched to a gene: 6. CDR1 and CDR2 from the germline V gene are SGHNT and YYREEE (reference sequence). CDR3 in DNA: TGTGCCAGCAGCTACCCGGGACAGGGGGATTACGAGCAGTACTTC. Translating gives CASSYPGQGDYEQYF.

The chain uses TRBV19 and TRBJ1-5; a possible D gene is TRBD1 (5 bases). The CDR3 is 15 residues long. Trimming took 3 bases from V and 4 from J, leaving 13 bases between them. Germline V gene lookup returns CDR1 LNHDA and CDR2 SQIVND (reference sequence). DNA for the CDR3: TGTGCCAGTAGTATCAGGGAACAGACTAATCAGCCCCAGCATTTT. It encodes CASSIREQTNQPQHF.

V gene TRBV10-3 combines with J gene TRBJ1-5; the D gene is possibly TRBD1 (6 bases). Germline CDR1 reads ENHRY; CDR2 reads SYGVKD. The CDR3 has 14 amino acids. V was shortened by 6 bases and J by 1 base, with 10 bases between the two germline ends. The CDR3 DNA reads TGTGCCATCAGCGACAGGACCAGCAATCAGCCCCAGCATTTT. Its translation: CAISDRTSNQPQHF.

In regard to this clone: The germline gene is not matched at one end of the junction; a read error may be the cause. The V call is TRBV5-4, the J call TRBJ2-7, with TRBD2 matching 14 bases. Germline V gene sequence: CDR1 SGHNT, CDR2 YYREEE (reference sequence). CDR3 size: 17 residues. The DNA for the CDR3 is TGCGCCAGCAGCCAAGGAGGACTAGCGGGAGGTCATTACGAGCAGTACTTC. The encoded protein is CASSQGGLAGGHYEQYF.

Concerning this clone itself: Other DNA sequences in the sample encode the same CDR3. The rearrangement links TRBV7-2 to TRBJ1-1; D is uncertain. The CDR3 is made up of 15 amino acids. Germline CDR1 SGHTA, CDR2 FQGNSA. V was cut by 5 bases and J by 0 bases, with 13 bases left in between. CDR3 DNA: TGTGCCAGCAGCCCGCGGGGTCCCATGAACACTGAAGCTTTCTTT. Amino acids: CASSPRGPMNTEAFF.

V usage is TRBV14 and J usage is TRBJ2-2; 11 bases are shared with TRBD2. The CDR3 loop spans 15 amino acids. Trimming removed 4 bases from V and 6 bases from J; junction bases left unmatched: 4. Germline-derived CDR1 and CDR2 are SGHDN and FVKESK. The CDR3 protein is CASSPTSGSPGELFF. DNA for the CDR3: TGTGCCAGCAGCCCCACTAGCGGGAGTCCCGGGGAGCTGTTTTTT.

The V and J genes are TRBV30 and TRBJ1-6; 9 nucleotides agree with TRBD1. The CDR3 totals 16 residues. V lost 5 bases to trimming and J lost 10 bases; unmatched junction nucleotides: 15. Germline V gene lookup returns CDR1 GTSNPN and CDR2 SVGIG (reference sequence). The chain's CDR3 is CAWSRNLDRGWSPLHF. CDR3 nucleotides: TGTGCCTGGTCGCGCAACCTGGACAGGGGCTGGTCACCCCTCCACTTT.

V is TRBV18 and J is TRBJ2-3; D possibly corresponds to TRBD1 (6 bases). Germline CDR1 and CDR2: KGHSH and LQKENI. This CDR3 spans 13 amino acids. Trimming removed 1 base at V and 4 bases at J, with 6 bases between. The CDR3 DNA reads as TGTGCCAGCTCACCACACAGGGCAGATACGCAGTATTTT. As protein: CASSPHRADTQYF.

This CDR3 reads CASSEGGQQPQHF. CDR3 sequence (DNA): TGCGCCAGCAGTGAAGGGGGCCAGCAGCCCCAGCATTTT. This chain uses TRBV10-2 with TRBJ1-5; 7 nucleotides match TRBD1. This CDR3 is built from 13 residues. The germline V gene has CDR1 WSHSY and CDR2 SAAADI. J gave up 7 bases and V 3 bases, and 3 bases lay outside the gene matches.

CDR3 bases: TGTGCCATCAGCCCGACAAGCAATCAGCCCCAGCATTTT. This translates into CAISPTSNQPQHF. The rearrangement links TRBV10-3 to TRBJ1-5; no firm D call. V was trimmed by 6 bases and J by 1 base, leaving 7 bases between them. The CDR3 runs to 13 residues. CDR1 is ENHRY and CDR2 is SYGVKD in the germline V gene.

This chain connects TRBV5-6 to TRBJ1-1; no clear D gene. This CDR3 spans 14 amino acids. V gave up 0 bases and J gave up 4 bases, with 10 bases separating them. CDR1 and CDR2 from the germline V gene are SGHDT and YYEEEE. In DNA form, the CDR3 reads TGTGCCAGCAGCTTGGGTGGCAGGTTCACTGAAGCTTTCTTT. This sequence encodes CASSLGGRFTEAFF.

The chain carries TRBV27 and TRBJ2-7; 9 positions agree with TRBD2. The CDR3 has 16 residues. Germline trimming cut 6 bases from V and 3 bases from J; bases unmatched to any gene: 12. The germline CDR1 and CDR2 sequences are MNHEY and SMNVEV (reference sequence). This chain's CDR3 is CASSHYRLAAYYEQYF. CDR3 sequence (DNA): TGTGCCAGCAGCCATTATAGACTAGCGGCATACTACGAGCAGTACTTC.